Shown below are 15 T cell receptor beta chains from a single sample sequenced in a study of blood T cells in healthy people across ages. A second PCR, run for roughly 7 to 11 cycles, used a sample-barcoded 5' primer plus a J-beta primer mix. Via MiXCR, TCRdb re-called the 5' RACE reads, giving one row per CDR3 protein. The table records 850,000 to 1,300,000 distinct CDR3 sequences, more than 40% of them present only once. The sequencing input was blood. The receptor source for this set is a woman in her sixties in good health.

Note on this clonotype: One junction end does not reproduce the germline sequence, and a read error may be involved. This chain joins TRBV12-3 or TRBV12-4 and TRBJ1-1; no firm D call. The CDR3 loop spans 13 amino acids. CDR3 in DNA: TGCGCCAGCAGCTTGTGGGAAAACACTGAAGCTTTCTTT. Residues: CASSLWENTEAFF.

The gene calls are TRBV4-1 and TRBJ2-7, with D uncertain. Matching the DNA end better, TRBJ2-5 makes the J call doubtful. Germline lookup yields CDR1 MGHRA and CDR2 YSYEKL. CDR3 length equals 15 residues. DNA of the CDR3: TGCGCCAGCAGCCTCTACCAGCAGGCGCGGGAGACCCAGTACTTC. Translating it yields CASSLYQQARETQYF.

This clonotype was detected a few times. The chain is built from TRBV3-1 and TRBJ1-1; no clear D gene. This CDR3 comprises 14 residues. Germline loops: CDR1 LGHDT, CDR2 YNNKEL (reference sequence). Trimming cost V 1 base and J 6 bases, with 12 bases left between them. The CDR3 region is CASSQGSGRAEAFF. The DNA of the CDR3 is TGTGCCAGCAGCCAAGGGTCCGGGAGGGCTGAAGCTTTCTTT.

The J gene is TRBJ2-5, the V gene TRBV24-1, with D possibly matching TRBD2 (5 bases). Germline lookup yields CDR1 KGHDR and CDR2 SFDVKD. Between the trimmed V and J ends, which lost 3 bases and 11 bases, there was a span of 18 bases. The CDR3 runs to 14 residues. CDR3 protein: CATSDNMAGDEQYF. CDR3 sequence (DNA): TGTGCCACCAGTGATAATATGGCGGGTGATGAGCAGTACTTC.

This chain joins TRBV20-1 and TRBJ2-3; TRBD2 might be the D (6 bases). The V end was cut by 6 bases, the J end by 4 bases, with 17 bases between. This CDR3 region has 14 residues. CDR1 and CDR2 (germline): DFQATT, SNEGSKA (reference sequence). CDR3 amino acids: CSARFGGLADTQYF. CDR3 bases: TGCAGTGCGCGCTTCGGGGGTTTGGCAGATACGCAGTATTTT.

The CDR3 spells CASSYSDGPRYEQYF. Written as DNA, the CDR3 is TGTGCCAGCAGTTACTCAGACGGACCAAGGTACGAGCAGTACTTC. This sequence joins TRBV6-5 and TRBJ2-7; the D is unclear. V lost 0 bases to trimming and J lost 4 bases, with 13 bases between them. CDR3 length: 15 residues. Germline V CDR1 and CDR2: MNHEY, SVGAGI.

This clonotype was found a few times. The chain is built from TRBV6-5 and TRBJ2-7, with 8 bases aligning to TRBD2. Germline loops: CDR1 MNHEY, CDR2 SVGAGI. There are 15 residues in the CDR3. After removal of 2 bases from V and 6 bases from J, the junction contained 9 bases not matched to a gene. The CDR3 is CASSYPRLATCEQYF. Here the CDR3 DNA reads TGTGCCAGCAGTTACCCCAGACTAGCGACCTGCGAGCAGTACTTC.

This clonotype was detected a few times. The rearrangement joins TRBV24-1 to TRBJ2-6; D remains ambiguous. In germline, CDR1 is KGHDR, CDR2 SFDVKD. V lost 6 bases to trimming and J lost 4 bases, with 12 bases between them. The CDR3 is 15 amino acids. The CDR3 region is CATSSTLSGANVLTF. Written as DNA, the CDR3 is TGTGCCACCAGTTCTACACTAAGCGGGGCCAACGTCCTGACTTTC.

To note about this clonotype: An end of the junction does not agree with germline; a read error may underlie this. The CDR3 DNA reads as TGTGCCAGCAGTCCACAGGGGACCCCATCCAGCGAGCAGTATTTC. Its protein is CASSPQGTPSSEQYF. The chain uses TRBV12-3 or TRBV12-4 and TRBJ2-7; 7 bases map to TRBD1. The CDR3 is 15 amino acids.

A few counts support this clonotype. The rearrangement links TRBV6-2 or TRBV6-3 to TRBJ2-5; tentative D call: TRBD2 (5 bases). CDR1 MNHEY and CDR2 SVGEGT come from the germline V gene. V lost 5 bases to trimming and J lost 5 bases, with 15 bases between them. CDR3 length equals 14 residues. The CDR3 DNA is TGTGCCAGCAGTCAGACTACCTGGGCGGAGACCCAGTACTTC. Its translation: CASSQTTWAETQYF.

V usage is TRBV5-1 and J usage is TRBJ2-7; maybe TRBD1 (7 bases). Germline V gives CDR1 SGHRS, CDR2 YFSETQ. Trimming left V 7 bases short and J 3 bases short, with 14 bases between. CDR3 length equals 13 residues. CDR3 DNA: TGCGCCAGCTCAGGGGGGCAGAACTACGAGCAGTACTTC. Translation gives CASSGGQNYEQYF.

This clonotype was observed a few times. The chain couples TRBV29-1 to TRBJ1-1; D unresolved. Trimming left V 4 bases short and J 4 bases short, with 7 bases between. Germline loops: CDR1 SQVTM, CDR2 ANQGSEA. There are 11 residues in the CDR3. The CDR3 is CSVGDGTEAFF. The CDR3 region has the DNA TGCAGCGTTGGCGACGGCACTGAAGCTTTCTTT.

V and J are TRBV4-1 and TRBJ2-7; D is uncertain. The V gene lost 0 bases and the J gene lost 3 bases, with 9 bases spanning the gap. CDR1 is MGHRA, CDR2 YSYEKL, per germline. The CDR3 extends over 14 amino acids. The CDR3 sequence: CASSQDPTNYEQYF. The CDR3 coding sequence is TGCGCCAGCAGCCAAGATCCGACGAACTACGAGCAGTACTTC.

This clonotype was seen a few times. The chain employs TRBV7-9 and TRBJ1-2, with D possibly matching TRBD1 (5 bases). The V end lost 4 bases, the J end lost 3 bases, and 12 bases lay between the germline ends. From germline, CDR1 is SEHNR and CDR2 FQNEAQ (reference sequence). The CDR3 extends over 14 amino acids. In DNA, the CDR3 is TGTGCCAGCAGCTCATCCGGGACCCACTATGGCTACACCTTC. It yields the protein CASSSSGTHYGYTF.

This chain connects TRBV2 to TRBJ2-4; 11 positions match TRBD2. The J segment lost 3 bases and the V segment lost 6 bases, leaving 10 bases of the junction unmatched. This CDR3 comprises 17 residues. The germline CDR1 and CDR2 sequences are SNHLY and FYNNEI. This CDR3 reads CASRGTSGSGDKNIQYF. CDR3 DNA sequence: TGTGCCAGCAGAGGAACTAGCGGGAGTGGGGACAAAAACATTCAGTACTTC. The full variable domain, its missing parts supplied by reference TRBV2 and TRBJ2-4, is EPEVTQTPSHQVTQMGQEVILRCVPISNHLYFYWYRQILGQKVEFLVSFYNNEISEKSEIFDDQFSVERPDGSNFTLKIRSTKLEDSAMYFCASRGTSGSGDKNIQYFGAGTRLSVL.